This entry is about one T cell receptor beta chain. Its specific antigen is unknown. It has no much larger one-base neighbor in the sample; base qualities were not kept. The CDR3 spans 16 residues, from the cysteine through the phenylalanine. Only CDR3 DNA is held: 48 bases, read in frame from base 1. CDR1 and CDR2, per the germline V gene, are SGHTA and FQGNSA. For this chain, trimming is 3 bases at the V end and 2 bases at the J end, and the number of junction bases without a gene match is 7. Libraries were constructed by RT-PCR. Sequencing instrument: Illumina HiSeq 2500. TCRdb reprocessed the public reads (quality trimming at Q25 with fastp, clone calling with MiXCR) and kept in-frame beta chains. A single entry per CDR3 protein holds the most common genes and DNA from its merged rows. In this sample the table shows hundreds of thousands of distinct CDR3 sequences, under 15% of which occur a single time. The top ten hold roughly 14% of the sample.

This entry is derived from a study of response to subunit inactivated influenza vaccine (dated by TCRdb to between 2017 and 2018). Background for the entire study: The study used deep quantitative T cell receptor repertoire profiling to track responses to a trivalent subunit inactivated influenza vaccine.

The time point label here, explained by the study, means: 45 to 50 days after influenza vaccine administration. Findings and caveats that apply to the study as a whole: The authors suggested that each seasonal influenza vaccination may recruit only a limited number of new T cells.

The clonotype originates from a man in his forties or fifties who received an inactivated influenza vaccine. Donor details come from another sample of the same person, matched by shared clones. The sample in question was PBMCs from blood, obtained about 40 days after vaccination. The chain was built from TRBV7-2 and TRBJ2-5; the central 9 bases match TRBD2. The CDR3 here reads CASSLGGAGGQETQYF. The DNA sequence is TGTGCCAGCAGCTTGGGGGGAGCGGGGGGTCAAGAGACCCAGTACTTC. Where the CDR3 stops, the reference TRBV7-2 and TRBJ2-5 genes take over; the full variable domain is GAGVSQSPSNKVTEKGKDVELRCDPISGHTALYWYRQSLGQGLEFLIYFQGNSAPDKSGLPSDRFSAERTGGSVSTLTIQRTQQEDSAVYLCASSLGGAGGQETQYFGPGTRLLVL.